This TCR beta chain was observed in a study of T cells in Graves' hyperthyroidism and ophthalmopathy. The CDR3 length is 20 residues. With 3 bases clipped from V and 0 bases from J, the junction kept 14 bases outside the gene matches. There were TCR beta CDR3 regions amplified from RNA transcripts. The HTBI primer set drove a first-round RT-PCR of the TCR CDR3. MiXCR, run by TCRdb on the multiplex PCR reads, gives a single entry per CDR3 protein. The table includes a few hundred thousand distinct CDR3 sequences, 11% to 15% detected once. This chain connects TRBV12-3 or TRBV12-4 to TRBJ2-2; TRBD2 aligns across 9 bases. Source material: blood. The receptor was isolated from a woman under 40 with Graves' hyperthyroidism that later progressed to Graves' ophthalmopathy. The CDR3 coding sequence is TGTGCCAGCAGTTTCAAGTTGTGGCGGGAGGGCCGGGCGAACACCGGGGAGCTGTTTTTT. Its translation: CASSFKLWREGRANTGELFF.